This TCR beta chain originates from a study of blood T cell repertoires in COVID-19. About the study: Whether acute or convalescent, the COVID-19 samples came from the United States, Italy and Spain. T cells, B-cell-depleted T cells, or PBMCs provided the cDNA or gDNA that served as material.

J was trimmed by 7 bases and V by 1 base; bases with no gene match: 4. Germline V lookup: CDR1 LGHNA, CDR2 YSLEER. CDR3 size: 15 residues. Per the original data handling: Amplification of reference gene primers was used by the study to estimate nucleated cell counts. Profiled with immunoSEQ multiplex PCR; TCRdb holds only in-frame clones, not every one. Clone size and the V and J calls come from that table; the DNA yielded D and trimming. The data contain about 83,000 clones, around 87% of them singletons. This chain uses TRBV4-3 with TRBJ1-6, with TRBD1 matching 7 bases. This receptor was taken from a woman between 50 and 59 years old with active or convalescent COVID-19. The sequenced sample was peripheral blood. As DNA, the CDR3 is TGCGCCAGCAGCCAAGGCAGGGGGGTAAATTCACCCCTCCACTTT. It encodes CASSQGRGVNSPLHF.